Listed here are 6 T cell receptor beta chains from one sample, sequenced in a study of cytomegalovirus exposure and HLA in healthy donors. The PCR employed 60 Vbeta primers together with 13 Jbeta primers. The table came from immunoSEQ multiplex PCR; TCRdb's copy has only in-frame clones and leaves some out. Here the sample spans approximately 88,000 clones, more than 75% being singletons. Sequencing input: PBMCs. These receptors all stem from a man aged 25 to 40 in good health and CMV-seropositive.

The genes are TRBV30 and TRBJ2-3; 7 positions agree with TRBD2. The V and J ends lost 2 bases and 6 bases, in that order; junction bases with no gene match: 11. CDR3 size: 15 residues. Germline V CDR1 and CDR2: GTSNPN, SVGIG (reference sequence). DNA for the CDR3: TGTGCCTGGAGTCCCGGCGGGGGAGGGCCGGATACGCAGTATTTT. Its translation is CAWSPGGGGPDTQYF.

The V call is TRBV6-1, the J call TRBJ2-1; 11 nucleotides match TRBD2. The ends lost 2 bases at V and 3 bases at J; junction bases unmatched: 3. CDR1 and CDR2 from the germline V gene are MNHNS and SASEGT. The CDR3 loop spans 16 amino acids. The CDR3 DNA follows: TGTGCCAGCAGTGAAAGGACTAGCGGGCTCTACAATGAGCAGTTCTTC. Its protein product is CASSERTSGLYNEQFF.

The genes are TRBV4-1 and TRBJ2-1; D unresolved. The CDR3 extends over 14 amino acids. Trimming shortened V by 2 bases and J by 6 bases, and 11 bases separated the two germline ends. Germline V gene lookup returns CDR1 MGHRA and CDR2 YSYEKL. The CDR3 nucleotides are TGCGCCAGCAGCCAACGGGTCGATTTCAATGAGCAGTTCTTC. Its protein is CASSQRVDFNEQFF.

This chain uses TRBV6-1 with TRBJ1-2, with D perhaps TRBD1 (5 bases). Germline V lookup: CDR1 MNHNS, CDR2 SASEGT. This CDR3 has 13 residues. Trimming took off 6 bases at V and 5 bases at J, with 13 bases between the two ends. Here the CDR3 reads CASSHRLDYGYTF. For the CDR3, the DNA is TGTGCCAGCAGCCACAGGTTGGATTATGGCTACACCTTC.

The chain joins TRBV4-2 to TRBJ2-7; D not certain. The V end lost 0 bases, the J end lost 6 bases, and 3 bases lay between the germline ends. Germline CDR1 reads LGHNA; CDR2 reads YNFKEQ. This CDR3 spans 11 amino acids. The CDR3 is CASSQEAEQYF. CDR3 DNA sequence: TGTGCCAGCAGCCAAGAGGCCGAGCAGTACTTC.

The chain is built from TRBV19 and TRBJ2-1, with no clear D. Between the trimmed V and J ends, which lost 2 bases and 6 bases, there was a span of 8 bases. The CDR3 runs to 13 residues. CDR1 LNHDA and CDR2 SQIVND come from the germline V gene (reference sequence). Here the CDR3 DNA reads TGTGCCAGTAGTATAATAGTGAGCAATGAGCAGTTCTTC. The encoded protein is CASSIIVSNEQFF.